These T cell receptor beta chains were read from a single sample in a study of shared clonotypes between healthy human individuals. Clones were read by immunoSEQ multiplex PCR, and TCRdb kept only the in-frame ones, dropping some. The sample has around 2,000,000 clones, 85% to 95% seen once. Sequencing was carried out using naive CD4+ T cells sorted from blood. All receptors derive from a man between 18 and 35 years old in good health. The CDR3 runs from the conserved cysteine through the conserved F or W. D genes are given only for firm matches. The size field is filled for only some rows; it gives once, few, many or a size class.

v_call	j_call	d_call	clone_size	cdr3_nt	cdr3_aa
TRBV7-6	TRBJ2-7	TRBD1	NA	TGTGCCAGCAGCCTGAGACAGGGACCCCCCTACGAGCAGTACTTC	CASSLRQGPPYEQYF
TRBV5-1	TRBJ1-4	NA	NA	TGCGCCAGCAGCCCCCAGGGTAATGAAAAACTGTTTTTT	CASSPQGNEKLFF
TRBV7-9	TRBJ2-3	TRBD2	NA	TGTGCCAGCGCCGGATTTAGCGGGAGAGGCACAGATACGCAGTATTTT	CASAGFSGRGTDTQYF
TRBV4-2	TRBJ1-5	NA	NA	TGTGCCAGCAGCCCCTCCGGAGGGCCAGGGGAGCCCCAGCATTTT	CASSPSGGPGEPQHF
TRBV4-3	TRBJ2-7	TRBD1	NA	TGCGCCAGCAGCCAGGCCGCTCGACAGGGGGCGACGTACGAGCAGTACTTC	CASSQAARQGATYEQYF
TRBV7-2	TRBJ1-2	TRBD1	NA	TGTGCCAGCAGCTTAACAGGGGTCCTTAACTATGGCTACACCTTC	CASSLTGVLNYGYTF
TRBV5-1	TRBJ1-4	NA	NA	TGCGCCAGCAGCGTCGCGGGCCTGGGGGAAAAACTGTTTTTT	CASSVAGLGEKLFF
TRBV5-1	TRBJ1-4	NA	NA	TGCGCCAGCAGCTTGGGACATGGGCTGTCGGATGAAAAACTGTTTTTT	CASSLGHGLSDEKLFF
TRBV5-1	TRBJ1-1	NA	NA	TGCGCCAGCACGTCGGGACAAGCAAACACTGAAGCTTTCTTT	CASTSGQANTEAFF
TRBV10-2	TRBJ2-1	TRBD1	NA	TGCGCCAGCAGTGAGTATAGGACAGGGGTACTGGGCTACAATGAGCAGTTCTTC	CASSEYRTGVLGYNEQFF
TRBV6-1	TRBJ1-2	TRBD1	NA	TGTGCCAGCAGCCCCGACAGGGGGCTTGGCTACACCTTC	CASSPDRGLGYTF
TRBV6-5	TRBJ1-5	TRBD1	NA	TGTGCCAGCAGTACGACAGGGGGCAATCAGCCCCAGCATTTT	CASSTTGGNQPQHF
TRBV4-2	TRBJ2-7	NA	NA	TGTGCCAGCTCCCCACATTGGGGGAGCTCCTACGAGCAGTACTTC	CASSPHWGSSYEQYF
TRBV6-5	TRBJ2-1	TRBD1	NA	TGTGCCAGCAGTTCATGGACAGGGGGCAACAATGAGCAGTTCTTC	CASSSWTGGNNEQFF
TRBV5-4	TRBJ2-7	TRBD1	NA	TGTGCCAGCAGCTTGGGGGACAGGGGGACCTACGAGCAGTACTTC	CASSLGDRGTYEQYF
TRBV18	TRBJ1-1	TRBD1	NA	TGTGCCAGCTCACCAAGGTGGGCAGGGGGCGAAAACACTGAAGCTTTCTTT	CASSPRWAGGENTEAFF
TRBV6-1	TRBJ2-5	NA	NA	TGTGCCAGCAGTGAAGAAAGGGGTGAGACCCAGTACTTC	CASSEERGETQYF
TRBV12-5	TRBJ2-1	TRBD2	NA	TGTGCTAGTGGTTCCCGGCTAGCGGGGGAAATCTACAATGAGCAGTTCTTC	CASGSRLAGEIYNEQFF
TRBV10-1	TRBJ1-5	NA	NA	TGCGCCAGCAGTGATGGGAATCAGCCCCAGCATTTT	CASSDGNQPQHF
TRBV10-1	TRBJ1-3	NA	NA	TGCGCCAGCAGTGAGTCGGGTTCCACCATATATTTT	CASSESGSTIYF
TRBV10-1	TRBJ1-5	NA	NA	TGCGCCAGCAGTGAGTATGGGCAGCCCCAGCATTTT	CASSEYGQPQHF
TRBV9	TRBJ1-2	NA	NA	TGTGCCAGCAGCGTAGCTACCGCGGTGGGCTATGGCTACACCTTC	CASSVATAVGYGYTF
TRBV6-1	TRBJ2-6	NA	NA	TGTGCCAGCAGTGGGACAGCCTCTTACGCTGGGGCCAACGTCCTGACTTTC	CASSGTASYAGANVLTF
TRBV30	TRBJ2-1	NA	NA	TGTGCCTGGAGTTTCCGACAGTACAATGAGCAGTTCTTC	CAWSFRQYNEQFF
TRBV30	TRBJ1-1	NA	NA	TGTGCCTGGATGGACCGGAACGCTTTCTTT	CAWMDRNAFF
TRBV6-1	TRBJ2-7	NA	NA	TGTGCCAGCAGTGGGGACAACTCCTACGAGCAGTACTTC	CASSGDNSYEQYF
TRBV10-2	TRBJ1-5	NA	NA	TGCGCAGGACAGTGGAATCAGCCCCAGCATTTT	CAGQWNQPQHF
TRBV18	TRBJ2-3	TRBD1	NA	TGTGCCAGCTCACCCGGGACAGGGGAGGATACGCAGTATTTT	CASSPGTGEDTQYF
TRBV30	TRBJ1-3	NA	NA	TGTGCCTGGAGCGGGGTTGGCGCCTACTCTGGAAACACCATATATTTT	CAWSGVGAYSGNTIYF
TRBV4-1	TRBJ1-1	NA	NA	TGCGCCAGCAGCCGAGCAGGGGCGAGTGAAGCTTTCTTT	CASSRAGASEAFF
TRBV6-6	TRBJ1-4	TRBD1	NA	TGTGCCAGCACCTACCGACAGGGCGTGGGTGAAAAACTGTTTTTT	CASTYRQGVGEKLFF
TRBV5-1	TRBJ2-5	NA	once	TGCGCCAGCAGCTTGATTCAGGGCGAACAAGAGACCCAGTACTTC	CASSLIQGEQETQYF
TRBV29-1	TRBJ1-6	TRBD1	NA	TGCAGCGTGCCGGGACAGGGTTGCTCCTATAATTCACCCCTCCACTTT	CSVPGQGCSYNSPLHF
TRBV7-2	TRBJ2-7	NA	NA	TGTGCCAGCAGCTTTACCCTTGGATACGAGCAGTACTTC	CASSFTLGYEQYF
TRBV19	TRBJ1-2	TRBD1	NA	TGTGCCAGTAGAGTGCCGGGGACAGAATTCTATGGCTACACCTTC	CASRVPGTEFYGYTF